The following is a T cell receptor beta chain sequence with its context. Its specificity is not known. V gave up 2 bases and J gave up 2 bases; unmatched junction bases: 8. The germline CDR1 and CDR2 sequences are SEHNR and FQNEAQ (reference sequence). CDR3 length: 18 amino acids. This entry comes from a study of cytomegalovirus exposure and HLA in healthy donors. Findings of the study overall: For most subjects, TCR beta sequences were reported to predict HLA-A and HLA-B alleles with accuracy. Differences between HLA loci emerged in a later analysis of TCR association rates, with DRB1 most and HLA-C fewest.

Amplification used 60 Vbeta primers and 13 Jbeta primers. Sequencing was performed with immunoSEQ multiplex PCR; in TCRdb, only in-frame clones are kept and a portion is missing. Among 55,000 to 85,000 clones, 70% to 80% were seen once, and the ten largest hold roughly 8.2%. The receptor was derived from a man aged 18 to 35 in good health and CMV-seropositive. This sequence joins TRBV7-9 and TRBJ1-5; 11 bases agree with TRBD1. Sequencing was performed on PBMCs. The CDR3 DNA follows: TGTGCCAGCAGCTTAAGAGGACAGGGGGCGGTGGGCAATCAGCCCCAGCATTTT. Its protein is CASSLRGQGAVGNQPQHF.